Listed below are T cell receptor beta chains from one sample, sequenced in a study of response to subunit inactivated influenza vaccine. MiXCR was run by TCRdb on the RT-PCR reads, yielding one entry per CDR3 protein. The repertoire holds roughly 700,000 distinct CDR3 sequences, with about 15% as singletons. The sequenced sample was PBMCs from blood, obtained 14 to 15 days before vaccination. The receptors here all came from a man in his fifties or sixties who received an inactivated influenza vaccine. The CDR3 runs from the conserved cysteine through the conserved F or W. Fields, in order: J gene, D gene, CDR3 length, V gene, clone size, CDR3 protein, CDR3 DNA. The D gene is left open where the match is weak. Only part of the rows carry a size: once, few, many, or a class if the clone is expanded.

TRBJ2-5,TRBD2,17,TRBV5-6,NA,CASMWTSGRADQETQYF,TGTGCCAGCATGTGGACTAGCGGGAGGGCCGATCAAGAGACCCAGTACTTC
TRBJ2-3,TRBD2,13,TRBV10-3,NA,CATIAGHTDTQYF,TGTGCCACCATAGCGGGGCACACAGATACGCAGTATTTT
TRBJ2-3,NA,16,TRBV6-5,few,CASSYRKGSPTDTQYF,TGTGCCAGCAGTTACCGCAAGGGCTCCCCCACAGATACGCAGTATTTT
TRBJ1-3,NA,12,TRBV24-1,NA,CATSSPANTIYF,TGTGCCACCAGTTCTCCAGCAAACACCATATATTTT
TRBJ2-7,NA,14,TRBV12-3/TRBV12-4,NA,CASSTRDTTYEQYF,TGTGCCAGCAGTACCCGGGACACAACCTACGAGCAGTACTTC
TRBJ1-4,NA,15,TRBV7-9,NA,CASSHGEGGNEKLFF,TGTGCCAGCAGCCATGGAGAAGGGGGGAATGAAAAACTGTTTTTT
TRBJ2-7,TRBD2,14,TRBV20-1,NA,CSGAGLAGSYEQYF,TGCAGTGGGGCGGGACTAGCGGGATCCTACGAGCAGTACTTC
TRBJ2-1,TRBD2,13,TRBV7-8,many,CASSLVGRREQFF,TGTGCCAGCAGCTTAGTCGGGAGGCGAGAGCAGTTCTTC
TRBJ2-3,TRBD2,14,TRBV12-3/TRBV12-4,few,CASSRSGGANTQYF,TGTGCCAGCAGTCGTAGCGGGGGGGCGAATACGCAGTATTTT
TRBJ2-3,NA,13,TRBV5-1,NA,CASSLDMTDTQCF,TGCGCCAGCAGCTTGGATATGACAGATACGCAGTGTTTT
TRBJ2-1,NA,14,TRBV7-2,NA,CASSLQGYYNEQFF,TGTGCCAGCAGCTTGCAGGGGTACTACAATGAGCAGTTCTTC
TRBJ2-5,NA,14,TRBV20-1,few,CSARVYGPQETQYF,TGCAGTGCTAGAGTTTACGGCCCCCAAGAGACCCAGTACTTC
TRBJ2-7,NA,15,TRBV9,few,CASSFGQGTGLEQYF,TGTGCCAGCAGCTTCGGGCAGGGGACGGGGCTCGAGCAGTACTTC
TRBJ2-3,NA,15,TRBV19,few,CASSIAGASTDTQYF,TGTGCCAGTAGTATAGCGGGGGCTAGCACAGATACGCAGTATTTT
TRBJ2-3,NA,15,TRBV7-2,NA,CASSLADGSPDTQYF,TGTGCCAGCAGCTTAGCGGACGGGAGTCCAGATACGCAGTATTTT
TRBJ1-4,NA,16,TRBV12-3/TRBV12-4,NA,CASSQTHGTFGEKLFF,TGTGCCAGCAGCCAAACCCACGGGACATTCGGCGAAAAACTGTTTTTT
TRBJ1-6,TRBD1,14,TRBV12-3/TRBV12-4,many,CASSLGQASLPLHF,TGTGCCAGCAGTTTGGGACAGGCCTCCCTGCCCCTCCACTTT
TRBJ1-1,TRBD1,16,TRBV3-1,NA,CASSYTGARVNTEAFF,TGTGCCAGCAGCTATACAGGGGCTCGTGTGAACACTGAAGCTTTCTTT
TRBJ2-2,NA,17,TRBV24-1,few,CATSELERTGQDGELFF,TGTGCCACCAGTGAGTTGGAACGCACAGGGCAGGACGGGGAGCTGTTTTTT
TRBJ2-5,TRBD2,15,TRBV29-1,few,CSVDPTSGSEETQYF,TGCAGCGTTGATCCGACTAGCGGGAGTGAAGAGACCCAGTACTTC
TRBJ2-1,NA,14,TRBV19,NA,CASTFPGPYNEQFF,TGTGCCAGCACCTTTCCGGGACCTTACAATGAGCAGTTCTTC
TRBJ1-3,TRBD1,16,TRBV19,few,CASSVAGTASGNTIYF,TGTGCCAGTAGCGTTGCCGGGACAGCCTCTGGAAACACCATATATTTT
TRBJ1-1,NA,12,TRBV30,NA,CAWSLWGTEAFF,TGTGCCTGGAGTTTGTGGGGAACTGAAGCTTTCTTT
TRBJ1-6,NA,17,TRBV4-3,many,CASSQVGSLAFNSPLHF,TGCGCCAGCAGCCAAGTAGGATCGCTAGCGTTTAATTCACCCCTCCACTTT
TRBJ2-3,NA,17,TRBV19,few,CASSIVGRGRGTDTQYF,TGTGCCAGTAGTATAGTCGGCAGGGGACGGGGCACAGATACGCAGTATTTT
TRBJ2-3,TRBD1,15,TRBV2,few,CASSEFQGGTDTQYF,TGTGCCAGCAGTGAATTTCAGGGGGGCACAGATACGCAGTATTTT
TRBJ2-1,NA,14,TRBV28,few,CASRVEYGHNEQFF,TGTGCCAGCAGGGTGGAGTACGGCCACAATGAGCAGTTCTTC
TRBJ2-7,TRBD1,15,TRBV9,NA,CASSVGTGGGYEQYF,TGTGCCAGCAGCGTGGGGACAGGGGGAGGATACGAGCAGTACTTC
TRBJ1-5,NA,12,TRBV28,few,CASTRGVAAQHF,TGTGCCAGCACCCGCGGGGTGGCGGCCCAGCATTTT
TRBJ2-2,TRBD1,13,TRBV12-3/TRBV12-4,NA,CASSRTGYGELFF,TGTGCCAGCAGCCGGACAGGTTACGGGGAGCTGTTTTTT
TRBJ2-3,NA,14,TRBV7-6,NA,CASSLAWGADTQYF,TGTGCCAGCAGCTTAGCTTGGGGAGCAGATACGCAGTATTTT
TRBJ2-3,NA,15,TRBV7-6,NA,CASSLGDTGTDTQYF,TGTGCCAGCAGCTTAGGGGACACTGGCACAGATACGCAGTATTTT
TRBJ1-2,NA,15,TRBV15,NA,CATSRERTQGYGYTF,TGTGCCACCAGCAGAGAGAGGACTCAAGGCTATGGCTACACCTTC
TRBJ1-2,TRBD1,13,TRBV6-1,many,CASGQGPYYGYTF,TGTGCCAGTGGACAGGGGCCCTACTATGGCTACACCTTC
TRBJ2-5,NA,13,TRBV29-1,NA,CSVESVPQETQYF,TGCAGCGTTGAATCCGTCCCTCAAGAGACCCAGTACTTC
TRBJ2-3,NA,16,TRBV29-1,NA,CSVVWGLPDLPDTQYF,TGCAGCGTTGTTTGGGGGCTACCCGATTTGCCAGATACGCAGTATTTT
TRBJ2-3,TRBD2,16,TRBV29-1,many,CSVGVGLAGYTDTQYF,TGCAGCGTTGGGGTGGGACTAGCGGGATATACAGATACGCAGTATTTT
TRBJ2-5,TRBD1,15,TRBV4-3,NA,CASSPYGQGEETQYF,TGCGCCAGCAGCCCCTACGGACAGGGGGAAGAGACCCAGTACTTC
TRBJ2-7,TRBD1,15,TRBV5-5,few,CASSAHRDRVHEQYF,TGTGCCAGCAGCGCCCACCGGGACAGGGTACACGAGCAGTACTTC
TRBJ2-7,NA,17,TRBV21-1,NA,CASSRIVVGGGTYEQYF,NA
TRBJ2-3,NA,15,TRBV11-2,many,CASSLQPGVADTQYF,TGTGCCAGCAGCTTACAGCCAGGGGTTGCAGATACGCAGTATTTT
TRBJ1-1,NA,15,TRBV2,few,CASSEVGGGSTEAFF,TGTGCCAGCAGTGAAGTAGGGGGAGGGAGCACTGAAGCTTTCTTT
TRBJ2-7,NA,14,TRBV29-1,few,CSVRMGLYTYEQYF,TGCAGCGTCCGGATGGGACTTTATACCTACGAGCAGTACTTC
TRBJ2-5,NA,13,TRBV10-3,once,CAIRGGGRETQYF,TGTGCCATCCGAGGGGGAGGGCGAGAGACCCAGTACTTC
TRBJ2-7,NA,12,TRBV29-1,NA,CSASEYSYEQYF,TGCAGCGCAAGCGAGTACTCCTACGAGCAGTACTTC